Listed below are T cell receptor beta chains from one sample, sequenced in a study of T cell repertoires in cytomegalovirus infection. TCRdb re-analysed the reads in MiXCR, keeping a single row per CDR3 protein. Of roughly 320,000 distinct CDR3 sequences listed, about 8.8% are singletons. Sequencing input: PBMCs. These receptors all stem from a human donor in good health (CMV status not recorded). Some clones in this sample may be carry-over from other donors' samples. The CDR3 runs from the conserved cysteine through the conserved F or W.

CDR3 length,V gene,CDR3 protein
15,TRBV7-2,CASSRDRGSSNEQFF
13,TRBV7-8,CALLKPNTGELFF
15,TRBV10-3,CAISESGQLNNEQFF
16,TRBV12-3/TRBV12-4,CASSLGTTHLNTEAFF
15,TRBV2,CASKLAATSTDTQYF
13,TRBV20-1,CSARALYTDTQYF
13,TRBV29-1,CSVERGEAGELFF
15,TRBV20-1,CSARKGGTSTDTQYF
14,TRBV6-6,CASSYSGAQETQYF
14,TRBV12-5,CASGVRGGADTQYF
16,TRBV5-5,CASSLAPGTGNQPQHF
13,TRBV28,CASSFPGYNEQFF
18,TRBV11-2,CASSLDPWTLKDTGELFF
14,TRBV5-8,CASSPRGDTGELFF
13,TRBV28,CASRLGLSTEAFF
15,TRBV19,CASSSRDRAHHGYTF
16,TRBV5-6,CASSREQGRMDQPQHF
16,TRBV27,CASSSLKSTGLETQYF
17,TRBV20-1,CSARARLRGALVNEQFF
14,TRBV28,CASSIDTSTDTQYF
13,TRBV11-3,CASSLVITDTQYF
14,TRBV6-4,CASSAAGWYNEQFF
14,TRBV19,CASSSPTGNTEAFF
14,TRBV15,CATSSGRINNEQFF
15,TRBV5-4,CASSLSRAGGTEAFF